The 11 T cell receptor beta chains listed next were all sequenced from one sample in a study of control samples from healthy donors and cancer patients. The data were produced by immunoSEQ multiplex PCR, yet TCRdb's version contains in-frame clones alone and is incomplete. The data show tens of thousands of clones, more than 70% seen once. The source material was blood. The receptors come from a woman aged 50 to 60 in good health.

The chain recombines TRBV9 with TRBJ1-1; the D is unclear. The length of the CDR3 is 13 residues. Trimming removed 2 bases at V and 4 bases at J, with 9 bases between. CDR1 SGDLS and CDR2 YYNGEE come from the germline V gene. The CDR3 spells CASSVSVGTEAFF. CDR3 in DNA: TGTGCCAGCAGCGTTTCGGTTGGCACTGAAGCTTTCTTT.

The gene calls are TRBV6-5 and TRBJ2-2; D is ambiguous. This CDR3 has 12 residues. In germline, CDR1 is MNHEY, CDR2 SVGAGI. Trimming took off 6 bases at V and 0 bases at J, with 2 bases between the two ends. CDR3: CASRPNTGELFF. The CDR3 nucleotides read TGTGCCAGCAGACCGAACACCGGGGAGCTGTTTTTT.

The chain uses TRBV5-4 and TRBJ2-1; 15 bases are shared with TRBD2. In germline, CDR1 is SGHNT, CDR2 YYREEE (reference sequence). The CDR3 contains 19 residues. V gave up 4 bases and J gave up 0 bases; unmatched junction bases: 8. This CDR3 reads CASSLKGLAGGRSYNEQFF. The CDR3 bases are TGTGCCAGCAGCCTCAAAGGACTAGCGGGGGGGCGCTCCTACAATGAGCAGTTCTTC.

V and J are TRBV3-1 (or the pseudogene TRBV3-2) and TRBJ1-1; D possibly corresponds to TRBD1 (5 bases). Trimming removed 8 bases at V and 3 bases at J, with 10 bases between. Germline loops: CDR1 LGHDT, CDR2 YNNKEL (reference sequence). The CDR3 spans 12 residues. The CDR3 sequence: CASGWDDTEAFF. CDR3 DNA: TGTGCCAGCGGCTGGGACGACACTGAAGCTTTCTTT.

This sequence joins TRBV3-1 (or the pseudogene TRBV3-2) and TRBJ2-7; 9 positions match TRBD1. The CDR3 is made up of 15 amino acids. V lost 4 bases and J lost 2; bases outside the gene matches: 6. The germline gives CDR1 LGHDT, CDR2 YNNKEL (reference sequence). DNA for the CDR3: TGTGCCAGCAGCCTAACAGGGGGCGAGGCCTACGAGCAGTACTTC. The encoded protein is CASSLTGGEAYEQYF.

The chain links TRBV10-1 to TRBJ2-3; TRBD2 might be the D (6 bases). V was clipped by 0 bases and J by 8 bases, with 9 bases between them. Germline assignment: CDR1 WNHNN and CDR2 SYGVQD (reference sequence). The CDR3 is 13 amino acids. The CDR3 protein is CASSESQEGTQYF. The CDR3 DNA reads TGCGCCAGCAGTGAGTCTCAGGAGGGTACGCAGTATTTT.

The chain joins TRBV6-5 to TRBJ1-4; D is possibly TRBD1 (5 bases). The CDR3 totals 14 residues. Looked up from germline, CDR1 is MNHEY and CDR2 is SVGAGI. The V end lost 6 bases, the J end lost 0 bases, and 8 bases lay between the germline ends. CDR3 DNA: TGTGCCAGCAGAACGACAGCAACTAATGAAAAACTGTTTTTT. This codes for CASRTTATNEKLFF.

V is TRBV9 and J is TRBJ2-3; tentatively, D is TRBD1 (5 bases). CDR3 length equals 15 residues. The germline V and J ends were trimmed by 2 bases and 8 bases, with 18 bases remaining between them. The germline V gene has CDR1 SGDLS and CDR2 YYNGEE. The CDR3 loop reads CASSVGLGFQGTQYF. CDR3 DNA: TGTGCCAGCAGCGTGGGGTTGGGATTTCAGGGTACGCAGTATTTT.

The chain combines TRBV18 with TRBJ1-1, with 9 bases aligning to TRBD1. Unmatched junction bases numbered 11, after V lost 4 bases and J lost 14 bases. The length of the CDR3 is 13 residues. Germline assignment: CDR1 KGHSH and CDR2 LQKENI. As DNA, the CDR3 is TGTGCCAGCTCACTCGATCGCCGGGACAGGGTCTTCTTT. It yields the protein CASSLDRRDRVFF.

The J gene is TRBJ2-7, the V gene TRBV29-1, with D maybe TRBD2 (6 bases). CDR3 size: 12 residues. V gave up 7 bases and J gave up 3 bases, with 13 bases separating them. From germline, CDR1 is SQVTM and CDR2 ANQGSEA. The CDR3 is CSAGEEGYEQYF. CDR3 sequence (DNA): TGCAGCGCGGGGGAGGAGGGCTACGAGCAGTACTTC.

V gene TRBV2 combines with J gene TRBJ2-7; D uncertain. The CDR3 extends over 14 amino acids. In germline, CDR1 is SNHLY, CDR2 FYNNEI. Trimming pared 3 bases from V and 2 bases from J, leaving 11 bases between. CDR3 sequence reads: CASSDRLLAYEQYF. The CDR3 region has the DNA TGTGCCAGCAGTGATCGTTTACTGGCCTACGAGCAGTACTTC. Drawing the rest from reference TRBV2 and TRBJ2-7, the complete variable domain is EPEVTQTPSHQVTQMGQEVILRCVPISNHLYFYWYRQILGQKVEFLVSFYNNEISEKSEIFDDQFSVERPDGSNFTLKIRSTKLEDSAMYFCASSDRLLAYEQYFGPGTRLTVT.